This TCR beta chain was profiled in a study of cytomegalovirus exposure and HLA in healthy donors. Study conclusions and caveats: Highest at DRB1 and lowest at HLA-C, TCR association rates differed among HLA loci in a later analysis. Investigators reported fewer than 200 TCR beta chains as tied to cytomegalovirus.

This clone was seen a single time. Its antigen is undetermined. The V gene's germline CDR1 is LGHNA and CDR2 YSLEER. V was clipped by 4 bases and J by 0 bases, with 10 bases between them. The CDR3 runs 16 residues. The study ran its PCR with 60 Vbeta and 13 Jbeta primers. Method: immunoSEQ multiplex PCR; TCRdb's copy keeps in-frame clones and lacks some. Here the sample spans fewer than 60,000 clones, 60% to 85% being singletons. The sequence derives from a woman between 35 and 50 years old in good health and CMV-seropositive. The V call is TRBV4-3, the J call TRBJ1-6, with D uncertain. Input material: PBMCs. CDR3 sequence reads: CASSLLGSSYNSPLHF. CDR3 nucleotides: TGCGCCAGCAGCCTCCTCGGGTCCTCCTATAATTCACCCCTCCACTTT.